This TCR beta chain was retrieved from a study of neurological immune-mediated disorders. The team produced cDNA through 5'RACE using 10-nucleotide random UMIs. TCRdb independently ran MiXCR on the 5' RACE reads; one entry per CDR3 protein. Of around 66,000 distinct CDR3 sequences in the sample, 5.2% were seen once. Looked up from germline, CDR1 is SNHLY and CDR2 is FYNNEI. CDR3 length: 13 amino acids. Trimming pared 5 bases from V and 5 bases from J, leaving 12 bases between. This chain connects TRBV2 to TRBJ2-5; TRBD1 might be the D (5 bases). Sequencing was carried out using PBMCs. This sequence originates from a woman younger than 45 with multiple sclerosis. CDR3 in DNA: TGTGCCAGCAGTCCCCGGACATCGGAGACCCAGTACTTC. Translated, it gives CASSPRTSETQYF.